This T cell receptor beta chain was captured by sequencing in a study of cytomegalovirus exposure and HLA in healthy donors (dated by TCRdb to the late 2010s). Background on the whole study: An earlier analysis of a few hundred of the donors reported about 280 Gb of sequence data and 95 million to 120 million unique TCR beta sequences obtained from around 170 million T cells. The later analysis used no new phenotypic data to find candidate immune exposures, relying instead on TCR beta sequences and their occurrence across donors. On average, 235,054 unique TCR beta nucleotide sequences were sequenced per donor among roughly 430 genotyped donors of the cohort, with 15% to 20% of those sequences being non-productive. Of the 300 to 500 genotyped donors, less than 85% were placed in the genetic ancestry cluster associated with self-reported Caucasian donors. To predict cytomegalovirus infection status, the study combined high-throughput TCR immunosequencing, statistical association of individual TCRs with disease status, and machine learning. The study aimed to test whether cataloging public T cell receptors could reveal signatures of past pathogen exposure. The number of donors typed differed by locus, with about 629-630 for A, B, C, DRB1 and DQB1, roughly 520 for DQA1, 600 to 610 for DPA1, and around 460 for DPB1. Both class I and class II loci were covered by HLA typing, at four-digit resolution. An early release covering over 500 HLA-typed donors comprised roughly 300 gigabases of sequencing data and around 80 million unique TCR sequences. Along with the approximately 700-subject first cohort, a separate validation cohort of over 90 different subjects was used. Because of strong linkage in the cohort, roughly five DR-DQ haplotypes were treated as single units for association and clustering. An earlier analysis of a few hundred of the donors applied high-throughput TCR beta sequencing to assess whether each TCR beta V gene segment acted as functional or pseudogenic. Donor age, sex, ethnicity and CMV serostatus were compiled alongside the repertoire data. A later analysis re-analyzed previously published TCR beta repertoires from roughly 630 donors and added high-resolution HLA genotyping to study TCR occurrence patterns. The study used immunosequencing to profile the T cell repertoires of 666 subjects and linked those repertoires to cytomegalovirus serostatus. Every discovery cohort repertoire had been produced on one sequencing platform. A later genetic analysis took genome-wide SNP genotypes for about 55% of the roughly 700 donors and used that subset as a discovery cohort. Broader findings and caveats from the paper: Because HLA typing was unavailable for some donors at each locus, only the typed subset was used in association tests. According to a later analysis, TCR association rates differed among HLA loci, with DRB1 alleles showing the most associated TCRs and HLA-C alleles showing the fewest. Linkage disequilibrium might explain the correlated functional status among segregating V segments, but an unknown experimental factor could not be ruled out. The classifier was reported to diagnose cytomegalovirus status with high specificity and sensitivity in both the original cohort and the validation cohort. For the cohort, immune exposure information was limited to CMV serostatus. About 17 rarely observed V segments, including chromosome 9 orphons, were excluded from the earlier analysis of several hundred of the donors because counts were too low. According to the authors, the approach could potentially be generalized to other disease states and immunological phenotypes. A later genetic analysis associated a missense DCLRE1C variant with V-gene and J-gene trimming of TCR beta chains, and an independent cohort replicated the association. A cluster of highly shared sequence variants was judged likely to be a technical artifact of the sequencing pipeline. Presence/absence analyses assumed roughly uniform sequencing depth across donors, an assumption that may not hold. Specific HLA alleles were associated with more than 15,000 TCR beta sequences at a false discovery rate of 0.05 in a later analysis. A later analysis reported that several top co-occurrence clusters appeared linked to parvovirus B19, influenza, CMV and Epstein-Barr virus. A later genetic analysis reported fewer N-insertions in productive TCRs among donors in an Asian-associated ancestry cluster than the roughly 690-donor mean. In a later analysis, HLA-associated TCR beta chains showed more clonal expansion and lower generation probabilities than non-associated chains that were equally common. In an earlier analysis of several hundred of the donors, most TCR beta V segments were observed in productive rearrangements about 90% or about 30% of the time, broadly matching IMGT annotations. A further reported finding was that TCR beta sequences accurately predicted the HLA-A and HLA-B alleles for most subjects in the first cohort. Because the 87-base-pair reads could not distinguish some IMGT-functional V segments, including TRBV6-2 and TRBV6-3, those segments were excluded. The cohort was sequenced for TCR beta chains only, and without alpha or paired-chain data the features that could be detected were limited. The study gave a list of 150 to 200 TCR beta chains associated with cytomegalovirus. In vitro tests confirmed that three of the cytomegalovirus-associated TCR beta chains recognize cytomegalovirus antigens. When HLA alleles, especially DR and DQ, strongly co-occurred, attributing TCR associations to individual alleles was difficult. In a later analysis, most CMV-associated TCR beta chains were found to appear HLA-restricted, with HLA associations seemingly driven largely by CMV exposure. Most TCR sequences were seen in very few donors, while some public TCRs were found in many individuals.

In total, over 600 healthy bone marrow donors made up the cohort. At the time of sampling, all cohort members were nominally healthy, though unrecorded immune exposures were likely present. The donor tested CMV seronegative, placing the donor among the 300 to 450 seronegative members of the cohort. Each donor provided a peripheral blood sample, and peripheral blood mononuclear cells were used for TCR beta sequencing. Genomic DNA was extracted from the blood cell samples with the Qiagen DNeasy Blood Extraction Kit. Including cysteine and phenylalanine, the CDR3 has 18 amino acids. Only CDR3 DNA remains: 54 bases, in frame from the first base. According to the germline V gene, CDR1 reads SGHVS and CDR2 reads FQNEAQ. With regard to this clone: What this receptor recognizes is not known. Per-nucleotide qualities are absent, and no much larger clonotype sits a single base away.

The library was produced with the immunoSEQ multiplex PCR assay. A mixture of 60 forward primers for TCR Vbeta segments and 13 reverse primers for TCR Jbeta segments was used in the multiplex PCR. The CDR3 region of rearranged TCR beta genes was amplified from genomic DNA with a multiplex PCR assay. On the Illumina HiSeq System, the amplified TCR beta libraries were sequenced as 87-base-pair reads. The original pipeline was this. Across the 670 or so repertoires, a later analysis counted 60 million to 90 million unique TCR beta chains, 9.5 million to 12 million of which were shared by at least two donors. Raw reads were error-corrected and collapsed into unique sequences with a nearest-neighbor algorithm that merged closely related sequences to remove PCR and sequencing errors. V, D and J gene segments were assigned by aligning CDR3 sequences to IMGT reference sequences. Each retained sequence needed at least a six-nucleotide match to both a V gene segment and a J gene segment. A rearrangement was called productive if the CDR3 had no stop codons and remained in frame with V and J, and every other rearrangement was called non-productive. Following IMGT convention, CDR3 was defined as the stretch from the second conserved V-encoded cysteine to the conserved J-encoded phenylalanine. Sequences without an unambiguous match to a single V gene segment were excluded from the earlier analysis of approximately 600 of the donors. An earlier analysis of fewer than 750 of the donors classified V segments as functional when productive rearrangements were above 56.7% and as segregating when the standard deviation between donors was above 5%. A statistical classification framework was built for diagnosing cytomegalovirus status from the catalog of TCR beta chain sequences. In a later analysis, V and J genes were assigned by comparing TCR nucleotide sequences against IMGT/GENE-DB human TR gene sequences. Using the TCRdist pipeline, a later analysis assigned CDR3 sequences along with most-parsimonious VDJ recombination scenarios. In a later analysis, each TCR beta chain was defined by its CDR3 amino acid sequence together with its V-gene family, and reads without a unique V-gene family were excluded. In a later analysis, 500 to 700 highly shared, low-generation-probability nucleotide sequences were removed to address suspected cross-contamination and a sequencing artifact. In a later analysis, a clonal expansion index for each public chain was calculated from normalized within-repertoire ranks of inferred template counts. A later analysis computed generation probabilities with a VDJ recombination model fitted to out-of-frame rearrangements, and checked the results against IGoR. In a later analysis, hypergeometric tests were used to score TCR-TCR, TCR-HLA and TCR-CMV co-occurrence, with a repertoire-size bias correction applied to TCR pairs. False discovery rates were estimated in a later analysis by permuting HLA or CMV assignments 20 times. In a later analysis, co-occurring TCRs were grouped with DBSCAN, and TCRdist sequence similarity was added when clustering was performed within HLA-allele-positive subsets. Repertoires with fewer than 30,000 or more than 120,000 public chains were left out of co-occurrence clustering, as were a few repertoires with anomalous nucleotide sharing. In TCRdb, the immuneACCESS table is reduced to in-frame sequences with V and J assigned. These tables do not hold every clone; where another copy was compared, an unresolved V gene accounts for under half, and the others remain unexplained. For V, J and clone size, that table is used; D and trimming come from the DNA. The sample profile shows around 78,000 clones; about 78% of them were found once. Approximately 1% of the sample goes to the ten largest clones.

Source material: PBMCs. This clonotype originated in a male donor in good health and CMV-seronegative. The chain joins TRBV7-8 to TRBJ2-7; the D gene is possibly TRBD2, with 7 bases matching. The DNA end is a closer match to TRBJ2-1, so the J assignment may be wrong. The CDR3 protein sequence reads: CASSFLVMGHSGYNEQFF. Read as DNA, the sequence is TGTGCCAGCAGCTTCCTCGTAATGGGACATAGCGGGTACAATGAGCAGTTCTTC.